In this sample, the clone carrying this T cell receptor (beta chain) turned up many times. This sample was taken from a study of glioma-infiltrating T cells. Trimming at V came to 5 bases and at J to 2 bases, leaving 6 bases not matched to a gene. CDR1 SEHNR and CDR2 FQNEAQ come from the germline V gene (reference sequence). The CDR3 covers 14 residues. Using RNA template, CDR3s of TCR alpha and beta were amplified with iRepertoire arm-PCR. Tissue mRNA or PBMC total RNA, about 85-400 ng, went into one-step reverse transcription and amplification. TCRdb re-called the multiplex PCR reads with MiXCR, one entry per CDR3 protein. The sample holds 95,000 to 150,000 distinct CDR3 sequences, approximately 23% seen once.

The chain has TRBV7-9 and TRBJ2-7; 7 bases map to TRBD1. The TCR was taken from a human donor with low-grade glioma or glioblastoma, undergoing nonglioma brain surgery, or in good health (not recorded which). The source material was glioma tissue, nonneoplastic brain tissue, or PBMCs (not recorded which). Written as DNA, the CDR3 is TGTGCCAGCAGCCACGGGACAGTCGCCTACGAGCAGTACTTC. It encodes CASSHGTVAYEQYF.